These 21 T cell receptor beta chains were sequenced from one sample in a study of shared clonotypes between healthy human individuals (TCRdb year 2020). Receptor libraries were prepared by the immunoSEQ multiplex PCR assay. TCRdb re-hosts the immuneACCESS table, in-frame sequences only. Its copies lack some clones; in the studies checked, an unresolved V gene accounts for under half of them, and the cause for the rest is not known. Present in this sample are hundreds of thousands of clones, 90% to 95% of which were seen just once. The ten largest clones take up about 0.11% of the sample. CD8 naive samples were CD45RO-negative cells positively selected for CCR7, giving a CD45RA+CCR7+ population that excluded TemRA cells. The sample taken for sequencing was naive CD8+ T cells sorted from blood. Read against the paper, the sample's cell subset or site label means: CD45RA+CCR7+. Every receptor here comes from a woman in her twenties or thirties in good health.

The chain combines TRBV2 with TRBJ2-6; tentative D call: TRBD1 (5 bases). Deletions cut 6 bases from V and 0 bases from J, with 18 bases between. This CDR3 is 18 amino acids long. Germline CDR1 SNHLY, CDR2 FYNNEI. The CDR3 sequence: CASRMIPGHFSGANVLTF. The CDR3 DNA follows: TGTGCCAGCAGGATGATCCCCGGACATTTCTCTGGGGCCAACGTCCTGACTTTC. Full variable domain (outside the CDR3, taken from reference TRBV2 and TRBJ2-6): EPEVTQTPSHQVTQMGQEVILRCVPISNHLYFYWYRQILGQKVEFLVSFYNNEISEKSEIFDDQFSVERPDGSNFTLKIRSTKLEDSAMYFCASRMIPGHFSGANVLTFGAGSRLTVL.

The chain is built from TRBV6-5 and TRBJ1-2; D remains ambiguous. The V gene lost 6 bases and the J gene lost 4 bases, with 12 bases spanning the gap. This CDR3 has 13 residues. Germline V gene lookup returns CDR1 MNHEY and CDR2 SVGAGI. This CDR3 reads CASSLGEIYGYTF. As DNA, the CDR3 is TGTGCCAGCAGCCTTGGTGAGATCTATGGCTACACCTTC.

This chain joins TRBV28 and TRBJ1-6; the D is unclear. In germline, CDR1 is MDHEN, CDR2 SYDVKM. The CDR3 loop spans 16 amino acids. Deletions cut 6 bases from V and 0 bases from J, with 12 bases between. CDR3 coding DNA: TGTGCCAGCAGCAAAGGGCGTAGCTCCTATAATTCACCCCTCCACTTT. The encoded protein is CASSKGRSSYNSPLHF. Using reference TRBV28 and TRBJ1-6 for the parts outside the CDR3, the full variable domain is DVKVTQSSRYLVKRTGEKVFLECVQDMDHENMFWYRQDPGLGLRLIYFSYDVKMKEKGDIPEGYSVSREKKERFSLILESASTNQTSMYLCASSKGRSSYNSPLHFGNGTRLTVT.

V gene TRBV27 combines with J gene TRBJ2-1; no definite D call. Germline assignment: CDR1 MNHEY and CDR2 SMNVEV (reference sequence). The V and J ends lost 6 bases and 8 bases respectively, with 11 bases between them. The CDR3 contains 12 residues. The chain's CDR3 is CASSSMSYEQFF. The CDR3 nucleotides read TGTGCCAGCAGCTCAATGTCCTATGAGCAGTTCTTC.

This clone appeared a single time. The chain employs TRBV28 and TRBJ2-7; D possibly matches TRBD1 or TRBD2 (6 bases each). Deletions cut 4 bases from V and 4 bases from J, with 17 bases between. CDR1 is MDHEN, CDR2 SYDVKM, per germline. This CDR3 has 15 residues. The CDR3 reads CASSSRRGKLYEQYF. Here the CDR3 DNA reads TGTGCCAGCAGTTCCCGGAGGGGGAAGCTTTACGAGCAGTACTTC.

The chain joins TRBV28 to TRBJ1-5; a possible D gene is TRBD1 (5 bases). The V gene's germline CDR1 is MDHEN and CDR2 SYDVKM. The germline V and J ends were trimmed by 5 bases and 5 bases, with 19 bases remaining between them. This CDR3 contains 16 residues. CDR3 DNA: TGTGCCAGCAGTCTCCTTTCGGGGGACCTTTATCAGCCCCAGCATTTT. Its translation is CASSLLSGDLYQPQHF.

The CDR3 reads CASSLGLAASYEQYF. In DNA, the CDR3 is TGTGCCAGCAGCCTTGGACTAGCGGCCTCCTACGAGCAGTACTTC. This chain joins TRBV13 and TRBJ2-5, with 10 bases matching TRBD2. The end of the DNA aligns better with TRBJ2-7, so the J call may be wrong. The CDR3 covers 15 residues. Germline CDR1 PRHDT, CDR2 FYEKMQ (reference sequence).

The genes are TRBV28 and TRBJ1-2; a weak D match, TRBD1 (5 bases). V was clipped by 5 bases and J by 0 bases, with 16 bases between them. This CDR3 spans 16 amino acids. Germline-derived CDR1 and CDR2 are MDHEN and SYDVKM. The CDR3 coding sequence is TGTGCCAGCAGTGACCGGGACGGCCGAGCTAACTATGGCTACACCTTC. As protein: CASSDRDGRANYGYTF.

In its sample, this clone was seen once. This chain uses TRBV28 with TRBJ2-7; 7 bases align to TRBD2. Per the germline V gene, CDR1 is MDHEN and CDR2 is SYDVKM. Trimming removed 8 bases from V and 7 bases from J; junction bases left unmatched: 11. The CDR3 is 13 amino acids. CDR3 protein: CASHGAGEGEQYF. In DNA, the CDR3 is TGTGCCAGCCATGGGGCGGGAGAAGGGGAGCAGTACTTC.

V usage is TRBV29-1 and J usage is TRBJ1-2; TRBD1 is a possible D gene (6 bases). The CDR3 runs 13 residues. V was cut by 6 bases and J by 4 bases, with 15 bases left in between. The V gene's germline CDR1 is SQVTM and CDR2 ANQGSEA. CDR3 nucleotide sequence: TGCAGCGTCGCCCTGGGACAAGTCTATGGCTACACCTTC. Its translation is CSVALGQVYGYTF.

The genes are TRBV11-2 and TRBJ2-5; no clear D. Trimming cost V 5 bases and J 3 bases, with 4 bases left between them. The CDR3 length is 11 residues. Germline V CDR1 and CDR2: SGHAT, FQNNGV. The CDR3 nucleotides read TGTGCCAGCAGCACCAAAGAGACCCAGTACTTC. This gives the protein CASSTKETQYF.

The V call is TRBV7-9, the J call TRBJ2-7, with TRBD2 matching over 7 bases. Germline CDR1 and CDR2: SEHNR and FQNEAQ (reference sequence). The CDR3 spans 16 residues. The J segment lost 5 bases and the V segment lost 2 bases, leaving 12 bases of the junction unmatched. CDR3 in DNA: TGTGCCAGCAGCTTATTGCTATTGGGAGGGGACCACGAGCAGTACTTC. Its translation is CASSLLLLGGDHEQYF. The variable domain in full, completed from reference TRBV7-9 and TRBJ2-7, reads DTGVSQNPRHKITKRGQNVTFRCDPISEHNRLYWYRQTLGQGPEFLTYFQNEAQLEKSRLLSDRFSAERPKGSFSTLEIQRTEQGDSAMYLCASSLLLLGGDHEQYFGPGTRLTVT.

The CDR3 DNA follows: TGTGCCAGCAGCCAGGACTCAGGGACTGAGAGCTCCTACGAGCAGTACTTC. Its translation is CASSQDSGTESSYEQYF. This chain connects TRBV4-2 to TRBJ2-7, with a tentative D call TRBD2 (6 bases). Looked up from germline, CDR1 is LGHNA and CDR2 is YNFKEQ. The CDR3 totals 17 residues. The germline V and J ends were trimmed by 3 bases and 0 bases, with 18 bases remaining between them.

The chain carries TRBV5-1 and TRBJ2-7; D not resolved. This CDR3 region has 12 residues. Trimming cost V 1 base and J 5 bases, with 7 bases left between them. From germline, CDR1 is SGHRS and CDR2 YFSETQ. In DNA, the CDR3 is TGCGCCAGCAGCTTGTCCCGGCACGAGCAGTACTTC. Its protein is CASSLSRHEQYF.

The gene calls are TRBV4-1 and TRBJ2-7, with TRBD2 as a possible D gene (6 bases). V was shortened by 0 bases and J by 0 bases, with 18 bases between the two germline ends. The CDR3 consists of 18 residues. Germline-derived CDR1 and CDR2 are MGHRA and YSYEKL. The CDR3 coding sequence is TGCGCCAGCAGCCAAGATTTGGGGTTAGCGGAGAACTCCTACGAGCAGTACTTC. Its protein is CASSQDLGLAENSYEQYF.

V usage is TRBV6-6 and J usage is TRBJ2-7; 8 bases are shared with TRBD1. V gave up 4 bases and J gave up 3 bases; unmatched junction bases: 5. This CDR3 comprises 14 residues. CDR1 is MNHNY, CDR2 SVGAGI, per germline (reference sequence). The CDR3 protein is CASSFRTGYYEQYF. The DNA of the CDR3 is TGTGCCAGCAGTTTTCGGACAGGGTACTACGAGCAGTACTTC.

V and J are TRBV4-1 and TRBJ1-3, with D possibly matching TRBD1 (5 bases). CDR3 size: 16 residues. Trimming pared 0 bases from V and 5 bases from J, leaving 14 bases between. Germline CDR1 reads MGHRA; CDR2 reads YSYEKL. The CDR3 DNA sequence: TGCGCCAGCAGCCAAGATTGGGGGATGCAGCGAAACACCATATATTTT. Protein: CASSQDWGMQRNTIYF.

The CDR3 region has the DNA TGTGCCAGTAGTCCCGATGCCTACGAGCAGTACTTC. Translating it yields CASSPDAYEQYF. The chain employs TRBV19 and TRBJ2-7; D is unresolved. CDR3 length: 12 amino acids. Looked up from germline, CDR1 is LNHDA and CDR2 is SQIVND (reference sequence). Trimming cost V 5 bases and J 2 bases, with 7 bases left between them.

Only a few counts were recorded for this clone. The CDR3 loop is CASSLQETQYF. In DNA form, the CDR3 reads TGTGCCAGCAGCTTGCAAGAGACCCAGTACTTC. J is TRBJ2-5 and V is TRBV5-4; D gene unclear. Trimming removed 1 base from V and 2 bases from J, with 0 bases in between. Per the germline V gene, CDR1 is SGHNT and CDR2 is YYREEE (reference sequence). The CDR3 is 11 amino acids. Full variable domain (remainder filled in from reference TRBV5-4 and TRBJ2-5): ETGVTQSPTHLIKTRGQQVTLRCSSQSGHNTVSWYQQALGQGPQFIFQYYREEENGRGNFPPRFSGLQFPNYSSELNVNALELDDSALYLCASSLQETQYFGPGTRLLVL.

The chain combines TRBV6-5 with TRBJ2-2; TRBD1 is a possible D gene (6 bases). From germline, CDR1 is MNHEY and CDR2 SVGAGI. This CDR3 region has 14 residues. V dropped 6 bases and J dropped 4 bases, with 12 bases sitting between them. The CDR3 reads CASRPTGPTGELFF. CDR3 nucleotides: TGTGCCAGCAGACCGACAGGTCCCACCGGGGAGCTGTTTTTT.

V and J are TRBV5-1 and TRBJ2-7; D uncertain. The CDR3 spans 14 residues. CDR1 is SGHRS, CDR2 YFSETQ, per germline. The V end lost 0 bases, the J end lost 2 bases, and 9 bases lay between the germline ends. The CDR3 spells CASSLGRSTYEQYF. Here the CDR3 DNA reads TGCGCCAGCAGCTTGGGGCGAAGTACCTACGAGCAGTACTTC.